The rows below give T cell receptor beta chains drawn from one sample of a study of cytomegalovirus exposure and HLA in healthy donors. Profiled with immunoSEQ multiplex PCR; TCRdb holds only in-frame clones, not every one. Seen here are 100,000 or so clones, 78% observed once, and the top ten hold roughly 5%. The sequencing input was PBMCs. These receptors all stem from a male donor in good health and CMV-seronegative. Each CDR3 is given with its conserved first and last residue. Fields, in order: V gene, D gene, CDR3 protein. The D gene is left open where the match is weak.

TRBV6-1	TRBD2	CASSGTSGGAYEQYF
TRBV7-9	TRBD1	CASSVQQGLDSTNEKLFF
TRBV7-9	TRBD2	CASSLVSGGRGETQYF
TRBV5-6	.	CASSPLGPRYGYTF
TRBV6-5	.	CASSAGSGANVLTF
TRBV19	TRBD1	CASKKPRGPGLDQPQHF
TRBV18	.	CASSPRNGDTEAFF
TRBV6-1	.	CASSVSRDYTGELFF
TRBV28	TRBD2	CASSPIESGSSYEQYF
TRBV7-2	TRBD2	CASSTSGSFDTQYF
TRBV4-3	TRBD1	CASSLGTGEAGELFF
TRBV28	.	CASGGSSYNEQFF
TRBV28	.	CASSFPGSSNQPQHF
TRBV6-5	.	CASSPGAREQYF
TRBV5-6	TRBD2	CASSRRTSVIQETQYF
TRBV5-1	.	CASSVTDREADTQYF
TRBV30	.	CAWSVPSGSTTNEKLFF
TRBV12-5	.	CASGFGGAGNTIYF
TRBV2	.	CASIPGAPSNTGELFF
TRBV6-5	.	CASSYSSGSGNTIYF
TRBV10-3	TRBD1	CAISDPRDRGAAYF
TRBV11-3	.	CASSSTASGSDTQYF
TRBV7-2	.	CASSVGPRLLSYEQYF
TRBV7-8	.	CASSSPEAEAFF
TRBV6-5	TRBD2	CASSWGGNSETQYF
TRBV9	TRBD2	CASSVGTRVRGELFF
TRBV6-1	.	CASSDLRDSSYEQYF
TRBV7-2	TRBD1	CASSLPGQGIPGDEQYF
TRBV18	TRBD1	CASSPAGQGSDTEAFF
TRBV19	TRBD2	CASSIDQRERDEQFF
TRBV9	TRBD1	CASSRGPGNNEQFF
TRBV6-1	TRBD2	CASSAAGDRSYEQYF
TRBV18	.	CASPTGDTRREQYF
TRBV4-3	.	CASSQTGSARNEKLFF
TRBV5-1	TRBD2	CASSLTAGGRNEQFF
TRBV6-1	.	CASSDRGILGVGYTF
TRBV27	TRBD1	CASRQGTGYGYGYTF
TRBV21-1	.	CASKGATEAFF
TRBV19	.	CASSGLRHIQYF
TRBV7-7	.	CASSPGGGSEKLFF
TRBV11-3	TRBD2	CASSIMGLAGANEQFF
TRBV4-1	.	CASSRTDIISYNEQFF
TRBV18	.	CASSPRQGNTIYF
TRBV19	TRBD1	CASSKGQYYEQYF
TRBV5-1	.	CASSLASGDNSPLHF
TRBV7-8	.	CASSLGQGIPYEQYF
TRBV6-1	TRBD2	CASKGTNNEQFF
TRBV19	TRBD1	CASSTGTGNIGTEAFF
TRBV19	TRBD2	CASSISSGRNTGELFF
TRBV9	.	CASSVDPQGGKTQYF
TRBV6-5	.	CASTDTYAKNIQYF
TRBV28	TRBD2	CASSPRTSAPYEQYF
TRBV28	.	CASSSLDIQLYNEQFF
TRBV30	.	CAWNPLAGEQYF
TRBV30	.	CAWSVLGQLTDTQYF